Given below is one T cell receptor (beta chain) in context. TCRdb keeps only in-frame clones here, not all; method: immunoSEQ multiplex PCR. This table holds 150,000 to 200,000 clones, around 89% found once. The sample comes from a study of T cell responses to AZD1222 COVID-19 vaccine. The V end was cut by 0 bases, the J end by 5 bases, with 8 bases between. Germline CDR1 and CDR2: LNHNV and YYDKDF (reference sequence). CDR3 size: 13 residues. The chain has TRBV15 and TRBJ2-7, with D unclear. The sequence was obtained from an adult who received the MenACWY meningococcal vaccine as a control. Material: peripheral blood, obtained 28 days after the second dose of the MenACWY control vaccine. In nucleotides, the CDR3 is TGTGCCACCAGCAGAGAGGGGATTCACGAGCAGTACTTC. Translating gives CATSREGIHEQYF. Drawing the rest from reference TRBV15 and TRBJ2-7, the complete variable domain is DAMVIQNPRYQVTQFGKPVTLSCSQTLNHNVMYWYQQKSSQAPKLLFHYYDKDFNNEADTPDNFQSRRPNTSFCFLDIRSPGLGDTAMYLCATSREGIHEQYFGPGTRLTVT.